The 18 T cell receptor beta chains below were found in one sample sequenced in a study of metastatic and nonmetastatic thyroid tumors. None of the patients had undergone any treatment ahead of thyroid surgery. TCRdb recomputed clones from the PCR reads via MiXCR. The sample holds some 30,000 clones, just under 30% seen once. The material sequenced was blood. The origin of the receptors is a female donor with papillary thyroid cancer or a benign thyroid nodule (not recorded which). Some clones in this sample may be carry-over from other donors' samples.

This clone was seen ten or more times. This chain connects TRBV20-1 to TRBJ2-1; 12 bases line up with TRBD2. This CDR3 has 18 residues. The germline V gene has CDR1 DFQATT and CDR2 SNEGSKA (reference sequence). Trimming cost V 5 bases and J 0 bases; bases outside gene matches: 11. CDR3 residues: CSAQGLAGFGSSYNEQFF. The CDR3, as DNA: TGCAGTGCTCAGGGACTAGCGGGTTTCGGAAGCTCCTACAATGAGCAGTTCTTC.

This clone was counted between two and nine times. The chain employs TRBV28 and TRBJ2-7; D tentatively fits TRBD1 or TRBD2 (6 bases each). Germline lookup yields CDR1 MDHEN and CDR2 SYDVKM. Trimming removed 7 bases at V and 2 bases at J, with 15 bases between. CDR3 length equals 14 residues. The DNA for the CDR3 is TGTGCCAGCATGGGGGGCCGGGGCCCCTACGAGCAGTACTTC. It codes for CASMGGRGPYEQYF.

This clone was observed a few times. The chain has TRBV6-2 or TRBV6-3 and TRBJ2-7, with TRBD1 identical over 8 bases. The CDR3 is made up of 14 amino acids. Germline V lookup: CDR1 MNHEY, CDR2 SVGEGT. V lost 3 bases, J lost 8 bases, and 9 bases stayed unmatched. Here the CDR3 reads CASSYEDRVSKQYF. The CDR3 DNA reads TGTGCCAGCAGTTATGAGGACAGGGTGTCGAAGCAGTACTTC.

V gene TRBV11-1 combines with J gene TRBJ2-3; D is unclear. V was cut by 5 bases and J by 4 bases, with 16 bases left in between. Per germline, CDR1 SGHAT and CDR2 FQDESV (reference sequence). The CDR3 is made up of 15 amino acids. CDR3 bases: TGTGCCAGCAGCGACTTATCCCGGCGTGCAGATACGCAGTATTTT. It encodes CASSDLSRRADTQYF.

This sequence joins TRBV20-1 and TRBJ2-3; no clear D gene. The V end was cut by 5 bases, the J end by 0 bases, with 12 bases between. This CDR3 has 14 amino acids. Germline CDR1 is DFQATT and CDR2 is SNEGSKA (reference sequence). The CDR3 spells CSASPAGSTDTQYF. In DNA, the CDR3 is TGCAGTGCTTCCCCGGCCGGGAGCACAGATACGCAGTATTTT.

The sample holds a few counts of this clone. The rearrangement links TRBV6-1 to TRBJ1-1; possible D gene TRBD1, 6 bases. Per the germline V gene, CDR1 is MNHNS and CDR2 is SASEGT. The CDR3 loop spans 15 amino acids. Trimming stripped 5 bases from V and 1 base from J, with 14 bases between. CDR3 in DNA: TGTGCCAGCAGTAAGGTACAGGGACCGAACACTGAAGCTTTCTTT. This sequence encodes CASSKVQGPNTEAFF.

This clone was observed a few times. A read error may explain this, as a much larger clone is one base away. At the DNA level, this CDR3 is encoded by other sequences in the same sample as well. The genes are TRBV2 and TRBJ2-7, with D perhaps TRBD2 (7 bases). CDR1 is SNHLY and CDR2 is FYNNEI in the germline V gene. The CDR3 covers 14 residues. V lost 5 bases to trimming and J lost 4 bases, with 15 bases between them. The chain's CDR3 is CASSLAGATYEQYF. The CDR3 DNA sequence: TGTGCCAGCAGTCTCGCGGGGGCTACGTACGAGCAGTACTTC.

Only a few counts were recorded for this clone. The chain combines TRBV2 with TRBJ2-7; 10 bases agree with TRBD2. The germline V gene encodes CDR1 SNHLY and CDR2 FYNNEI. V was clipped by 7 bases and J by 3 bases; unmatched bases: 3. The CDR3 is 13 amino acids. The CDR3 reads CASNPSGSYEQYF. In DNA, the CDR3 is TGTGCCAGCAACCCTAGCGGGAGCTACGAGCAGTACTTC.

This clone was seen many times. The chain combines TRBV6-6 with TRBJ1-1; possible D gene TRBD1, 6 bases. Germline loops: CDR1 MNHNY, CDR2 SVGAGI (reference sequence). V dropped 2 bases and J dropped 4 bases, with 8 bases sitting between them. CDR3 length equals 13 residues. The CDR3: CASSYEGGTEAFF. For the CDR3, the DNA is TGTGCCAGCAGTTACGAGGGGGGCACTGAAGCTTTCTTT.

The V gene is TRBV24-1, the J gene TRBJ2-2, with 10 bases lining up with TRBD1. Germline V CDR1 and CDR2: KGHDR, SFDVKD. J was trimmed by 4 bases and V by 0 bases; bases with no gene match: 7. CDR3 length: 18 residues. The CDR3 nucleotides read TGTGCCACCAGTGATTTGTGGGGACAGGGGTCGAGCACCGGGGAGCTGTTTTTT. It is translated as CATSDLWGQGSSTGELFF.

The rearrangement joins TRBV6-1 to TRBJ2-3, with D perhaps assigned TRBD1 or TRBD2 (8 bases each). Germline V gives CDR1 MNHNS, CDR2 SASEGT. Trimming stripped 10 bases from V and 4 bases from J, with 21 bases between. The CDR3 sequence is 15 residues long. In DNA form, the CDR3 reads TGTGCCACAGGGGGCGGGAGGCTGGGGCCAGATACGCAGTATTTT. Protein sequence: CATGGGRLGPDTQYF.

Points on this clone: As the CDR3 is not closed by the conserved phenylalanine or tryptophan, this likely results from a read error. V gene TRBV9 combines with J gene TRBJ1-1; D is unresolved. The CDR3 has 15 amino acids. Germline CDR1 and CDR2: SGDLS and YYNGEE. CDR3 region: CASSPEQFSSTVAFL. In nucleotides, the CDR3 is TGTGCCAGCAGTCCCGAGCAGTTTAGCAGCACTGTAGCTTTCTTA.

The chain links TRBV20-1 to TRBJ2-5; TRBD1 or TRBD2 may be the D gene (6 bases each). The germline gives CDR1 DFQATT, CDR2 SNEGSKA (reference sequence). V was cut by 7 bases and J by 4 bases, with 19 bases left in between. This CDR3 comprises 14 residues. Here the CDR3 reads CSGSQGGGGETQYF. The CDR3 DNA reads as TGCAGTGGTTCGCAGGGAGGAGGGGGAGAGACCCAGTACTTC.

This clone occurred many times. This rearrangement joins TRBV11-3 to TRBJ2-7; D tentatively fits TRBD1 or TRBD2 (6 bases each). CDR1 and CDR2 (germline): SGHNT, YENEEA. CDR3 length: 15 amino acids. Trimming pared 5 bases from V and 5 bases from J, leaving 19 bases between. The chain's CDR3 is CASSPWGDTVHEQYF. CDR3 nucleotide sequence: TGTGCCAGCAGCCCATGGGGGGACACGGTCCACGAGCAGTACTTC.

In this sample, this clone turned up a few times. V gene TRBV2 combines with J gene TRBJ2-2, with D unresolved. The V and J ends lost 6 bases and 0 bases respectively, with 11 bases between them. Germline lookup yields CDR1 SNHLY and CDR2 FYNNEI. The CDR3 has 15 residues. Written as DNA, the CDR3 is TGTGCCAGCAGATGGCGTAATCCGAACACCGGGGAGCTGTTTTTT. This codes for CASRWRNPNTGELFF. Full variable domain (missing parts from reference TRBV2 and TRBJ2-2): EPEVTQTPSHQVTQMGQEVILRCVPISNHLYFYWYRQILGQKVEFLVSFYNNEISEKSEIFDDQFSVERPDGSNFTLKIRSTKLEDSAMYFCASRWRNPNTGELFFGEGSRLTVL.

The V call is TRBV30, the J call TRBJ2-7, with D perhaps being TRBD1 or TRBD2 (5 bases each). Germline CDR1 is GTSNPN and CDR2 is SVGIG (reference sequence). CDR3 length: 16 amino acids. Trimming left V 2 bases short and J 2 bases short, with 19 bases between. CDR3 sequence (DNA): TGTGCCTGGAGTCTCCTTCGAGGGGTGAGGACCTACGAGCAGTACTTC. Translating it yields CAWSLLRGVRTYEQYF. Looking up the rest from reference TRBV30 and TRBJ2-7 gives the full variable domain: SQTIHQWPATLVQPVGSPLSLECTVEGTSNPNLYWYRQAAGRGLQLLFYSVGIGQISSEVPQNLSASRPQDRQFILSSKKLLLSDSGFYLCAWSLLRGVRTYEQYFGPGTRLTVT.

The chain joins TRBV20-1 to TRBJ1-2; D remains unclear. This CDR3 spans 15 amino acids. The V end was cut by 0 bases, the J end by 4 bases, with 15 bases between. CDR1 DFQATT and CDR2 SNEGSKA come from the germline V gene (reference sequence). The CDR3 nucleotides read TGCAGTGCTAGAGACTCGACCCGGCGGGGCTATGGCTACACCTTC. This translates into CSARDSTRRGYGYTF.

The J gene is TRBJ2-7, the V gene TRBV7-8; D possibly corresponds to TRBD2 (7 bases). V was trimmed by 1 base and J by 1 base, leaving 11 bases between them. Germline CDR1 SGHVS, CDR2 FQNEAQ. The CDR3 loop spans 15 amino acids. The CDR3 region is CASSLDSGTSYEQYF. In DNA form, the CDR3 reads TGTGCCAGCAGCTTAGACAGCGGGACATCCTACGAGCAGTACTTC.